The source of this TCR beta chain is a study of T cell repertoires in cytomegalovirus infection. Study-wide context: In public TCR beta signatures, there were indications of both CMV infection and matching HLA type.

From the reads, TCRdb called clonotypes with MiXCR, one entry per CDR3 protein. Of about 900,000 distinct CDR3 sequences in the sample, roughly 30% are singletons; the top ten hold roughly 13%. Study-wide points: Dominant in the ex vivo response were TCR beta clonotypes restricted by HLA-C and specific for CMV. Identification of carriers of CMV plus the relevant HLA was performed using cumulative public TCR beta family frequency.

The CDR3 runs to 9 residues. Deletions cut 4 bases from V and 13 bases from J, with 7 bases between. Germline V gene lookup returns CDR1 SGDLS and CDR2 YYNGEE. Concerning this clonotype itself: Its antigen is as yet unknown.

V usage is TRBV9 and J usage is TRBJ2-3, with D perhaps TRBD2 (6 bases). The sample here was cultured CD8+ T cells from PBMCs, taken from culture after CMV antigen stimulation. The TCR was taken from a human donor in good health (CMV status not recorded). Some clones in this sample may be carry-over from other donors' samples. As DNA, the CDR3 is TGTGCCAGCAGCCCGGGAGAGTATTTT. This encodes CASSPGEYF.